One and the same sample provided the 9 T cell receptor beta chains below, sequenced in a study of blood T cell repertoires in COVID-19. The assay was immunoSEQ multiplex PCR, and TCRdb's table has in-frame clones only and misses some. The data show more than 200,000 clones, with around 90% seen just once and over 0.55% held by the top ten. Source material: peripheral blood. These receptors all stem from a human donor in a cohort sampled during active COVID-19.

The V gene is TRBV28, the J gene TRBJ1-6; D may be TRBD1 (6 bases). Trimming stripped 8 bases from V and 8 bases from J, with 16 bases between. From germline, CDR1 is MDHEN and CDR2 SYDVKM. The CDR3 has 14 residues. The CDR3 is CASRGAGVHSPLHF. DNA for the CDR3: TGTGCCAGCCGGGGGGCAGGGGTCCATTCACCCCTCCACTTT.

V is TRBV7-7 and J is TRBJ2-7, with 9 bases aligning to TRBD1. Per germline, CDR1 SSHAT and CDR2 FNYEAQ (reference sequence). The CDR3 contains 15 residues. J was trimmed by 2 bases and V by 2 bases; bases with no gene match: 4. The CDR3 DNA sequence: TGTGCCAGCAGCTTAACCGGGACAGGGACCTACGAGCAGTACTTC. Its translation: CASSLTGTGTYEQYF.

The chain joins TRBV5-6 to TRBJ1-2; D unclear. Germline CDR1 and CDR2: SGHDT and YYEEEE. V dropped 0 bases and J dropped 2 bases, with 8 bases sitting between them. The CDR3 sequence is 14 residues long. CDR3 residues: CASSLGQVNYGYTF. In DNA, the CDR3 is TGTGCCAGCAGCTTGGGGCAGGTGAACTATGGCTACACCTTC.

V and J are TRBV15 and TRBJ2-7, with D possibly being TRBD1 (5 bases). Trimming took off 8 bases at V and 8 bases at J, with 16 bases between the two ends. The CDR3 contains 12 residues. Germline V gene sequence: CDR1 LNHNV, CDR2 YYDKDF (reference sequence). In DNA, the CDR3 is TGTGCCACCGGCTCACAGGCCAGCCAGCAGTACTTC. Its protein is CATGSQASQQYF. Full variable domain (outside the CDR3, taken from reference TRBV15 and TRBJ2-7): DAMVIQNPRYQVTQFGKPVTLSCSQTLNHNVMYWYQQKSSQAPKLLFHYYDKDFNNEADTPDNFQSRRPNTSFCFLDIRSPGLGDTAMYLCATGSQASQQYFGPGTRLTVT.

The chain carries TRBV7-3 and TRBJ2-1, with TRBD2 matching 12 bases. The J segment lost 9 bases and the V segment lost 4 bases, leaving 7 bases of the junction unmatched. From germline, CDR1 is SGHTA and CDR2 FQGTGA. The CDR3 is 15 amino acids. In nucleotides, the CDR3 is TGTGCCAGCAGCTCCCGTCTAGCGGGAGGGTCTGAGCAGTTCTTC. This sequence encodes CASSSRLAGGSEQFF.

The chain is built from TRBV9 and TRBJ1-5, with 10 bases lining up with TRBD1. The J segment lost 2 bases and the V segment lost 0 bases, leaving 2 bases of the junction unmatched. The germline CDR1 and CDR2 sequences are SGDLS and YYNGEE. The CDR3 contains 16 residues. This CDR3 reads CASSVDGTGGNQPQHF. Written as DNA, the CDR3 is TGTGCCAGCAGCGTAGATGGGACAGGGGGCAATCAGCCCCAGCATTTT.

V and J are TRBV4-3 and TRBJ2-3, with 8 positions matching TRBD2. J gave up 6 bases and V 0 bases, and 2 bases lay outside the gene matches. CDR3 size: 14 residues. Germline V gene sequence: CDR1 LGHNA, CDR2 YSLEER. The CDR3 DNA reads as TGCGCCAGCAGCCAAGATAGCGGGGATGATACGCAGTATTTT. Its protein product is CASSQDSGDDTQYF.

This chain uses TRBV28 with TRBJ2-7, with 11 bases fitting TRBD2. The junction had 6 bases not matched to a gene; V was cut back by 7 bases and J by 4 bases. The germline V gene encodes CDR1 MDHEN and CDR2 SYDVKM. This CDR3 comprises 14 residues. CDR3 DNA: TGTGCCAGCACTCCTAGCGGGAGGTTTTACGAGCAGTACTTC. As protein: CASTPSGRFYEQYF.

This chain connects TRBV30 to TRBJ1-1; 7 bases map to TRBD1. Germline assignment: CDR1 GTSNPN and CDR2 SVGIG (reference sequence). V shed 5 bases, J shed 0 bases, and the junction held 6 bases outside the gene matches. The CDR3 spans 14 residues. CDR3 DNA: TGTGCCTGGGGGACAGCTATATTGAACACTGAAGCTTTCTTT. Translated, it gives CAWGTAILNTEAFF.